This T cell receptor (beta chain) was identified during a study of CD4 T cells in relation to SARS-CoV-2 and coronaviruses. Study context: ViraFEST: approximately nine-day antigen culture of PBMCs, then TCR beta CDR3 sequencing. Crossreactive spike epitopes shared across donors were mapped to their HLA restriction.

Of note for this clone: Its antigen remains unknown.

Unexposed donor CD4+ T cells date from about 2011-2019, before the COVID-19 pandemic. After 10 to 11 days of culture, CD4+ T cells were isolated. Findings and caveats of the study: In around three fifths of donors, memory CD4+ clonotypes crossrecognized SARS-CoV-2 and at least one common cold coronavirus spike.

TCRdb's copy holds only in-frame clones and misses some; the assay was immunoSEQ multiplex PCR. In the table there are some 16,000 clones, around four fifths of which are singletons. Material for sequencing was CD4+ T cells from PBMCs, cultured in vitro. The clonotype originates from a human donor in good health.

As DNA, the CDR3 is TGTGCCAGTAGTATCTTCTTGGGACTAGCGGCAAGCCAGCAGTACTTC. Its translation is CASSIFLGLAASQQYF. V usage is TRBV19 and J usage is TRBJ2-7; 11 bases map to TRBD2. This CDR3 comprises 16 residues. Germline V gives CDR1 LNHDA, CDR2 SQIVND (reference sequence). The V segment lost 3 bases and the J segment 8 bases; nucleotides outside the gene matches: 12.